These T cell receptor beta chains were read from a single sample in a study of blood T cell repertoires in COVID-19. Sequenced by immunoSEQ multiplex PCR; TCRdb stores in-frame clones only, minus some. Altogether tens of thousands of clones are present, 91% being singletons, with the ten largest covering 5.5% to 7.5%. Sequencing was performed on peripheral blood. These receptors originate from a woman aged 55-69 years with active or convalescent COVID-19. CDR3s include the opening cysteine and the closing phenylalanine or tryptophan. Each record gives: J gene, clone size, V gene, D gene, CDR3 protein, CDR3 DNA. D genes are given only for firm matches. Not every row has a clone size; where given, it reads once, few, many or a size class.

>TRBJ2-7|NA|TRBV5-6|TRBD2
CASSFLAGGQYF
TGTGCCAGCAGCTTTTTAGCGGGAGGGCAGTACTTC
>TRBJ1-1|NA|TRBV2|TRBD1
CASSLGRGTTEAFF
TGTGCCAGCAGTCTCGGCAGGGGGACCACTGAAGCTTTCTTT
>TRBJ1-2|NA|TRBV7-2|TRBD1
CASSLGGTGGSGYTF
TGTGCCAGCAGCTTAGGCGGGACAGGGGGCTCTGGCTACACCTTC
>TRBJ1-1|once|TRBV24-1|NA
CATSDLWGVGAFF
TGTGCCACCAGTGATTTGTGGGGAGTAGGGGCTTTCTTT
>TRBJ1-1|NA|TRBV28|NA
CASSPMSGRYTEAFF
TGTGCCAGCAGTCCCATGAGTGGTCGATACACTGAAGCTTTCTTT
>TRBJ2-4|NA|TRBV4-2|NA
CASSQDEAAQRNIQYF
TGTGCCAGCAGCCAAGATGAAGCGGCCCAGCGAAACATTCAGTACTTC
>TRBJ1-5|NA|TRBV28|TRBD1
CASRSGTGGFQPQHF
TGTGCCAGCAGATCAGGGACAGGGGGCTTTCAGCCCCAGCATTTT
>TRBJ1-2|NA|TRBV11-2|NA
CASRRIGGYGYTF
TGTGCCAGCAGGCGGATAGGGGGATATGGCTACACCTTC
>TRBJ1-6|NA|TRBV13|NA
CASSRLKDYNSPLHF
TGTGCCAGCAGCCGACTAAAAGATTATAATTCACCCCTCCACTTT
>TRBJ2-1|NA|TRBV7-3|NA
CASSPTGQPYNEQFF
TGTGCCAGCAGCCCGACCGGACAGCCCTACAATGAGCAGTTCTTC
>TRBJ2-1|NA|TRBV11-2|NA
CASSLDRLSPYNEQFF
TGTGCCAGCAGCTTAGATCGGCTTAGCCCCTACAATGAGCAGTTCTTC
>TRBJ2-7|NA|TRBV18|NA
CASSPPPQGGEQYF
TGTGCCAGCTCACCACCCCCACAGGGGGGGGAGCAGTACTTC
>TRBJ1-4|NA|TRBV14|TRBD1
CASSRTGFNEKLFF
TGTGCCAGCAGCCGGACAGGATTTAATGAAAAACTGTTTTTT
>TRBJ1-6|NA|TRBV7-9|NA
CASSPLNGSPLHF
TGTGCCAGCAGCCCACTGAATGGTTCACCCCTCCACTTT
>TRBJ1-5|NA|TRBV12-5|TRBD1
CASATGDNQPQHF
TGTGCTAGCGCGACAGGGGACAATCAGCCCCAGCATTTT
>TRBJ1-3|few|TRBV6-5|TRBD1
CASSYADRIAGNTIYF
TGTGCCAGCAGTTACGCGGACAGGATTGCCGGAAACACCATATATTTT
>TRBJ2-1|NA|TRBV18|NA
CASSPTTGVEQFF
TGTGCCAGCTCACCAACAACGGGAGTTGAGCAGTTCTTC
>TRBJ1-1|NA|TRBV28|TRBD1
CASSAATGSYMNTEAFF
TGTGCCAGCAGTGCCGCGACAGGGTCCTACATGAACACTGAAGCTTTCTTT
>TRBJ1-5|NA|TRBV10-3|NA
CAIRATGNNQPQHF
TGTGCCATCAGAGCAACAGGGAACAATCAGCCCCAGCATTTT
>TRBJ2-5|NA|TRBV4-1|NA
CASSYEKGGGQETQYF
TGCGCCAGCAGCTACGAAAAGGGAGGCGGACAAGAGACCCAGTACTTC
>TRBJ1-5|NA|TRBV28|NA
CASSLLSTFRVVSNQPQHF
TGTGCCAGCAGCTTACTCTCCACCTTCAGGGTTGTTAGCAATCAGCCCCAGCATTTT
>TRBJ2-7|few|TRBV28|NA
CASTNRQAPYEQYF
TGTGCCAGCACCAACCGACAGGCTCCATACGAGCAGTACTTC
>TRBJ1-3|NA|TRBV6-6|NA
CASTSVGAGNTIYF
TGTGCCAGCACCTCGGTAGGGGCTGGAAACACCATATATTTT
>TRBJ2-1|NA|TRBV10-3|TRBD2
CAISDSGSGGYNEQFF
TGTGCCATCAGCGACTCGGGTAGCGGGGGTTACAATGAGCAGTTCTTC
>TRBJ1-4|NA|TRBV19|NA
CASSIGREEKLFF
TGTGCCAGTAGTATAGGGCGGGAAGAAAAACTGTTTTTT
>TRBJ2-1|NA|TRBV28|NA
CASLSSHEQFF
TGTGCCAGTCTATCTAGTCATGAGCAGTTCTTC
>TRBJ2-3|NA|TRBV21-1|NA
CASSKGLAGTDTQYF
TGTGCCAGCAGCAAAGGACTAGCGGGAACAGATACGCAGTATTTT
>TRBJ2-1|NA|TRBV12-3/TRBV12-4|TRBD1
CATLPDRGNEQFF
TGTGCCACCCTTCCGGACAGGGGAAATGAGCAGTTCTTC
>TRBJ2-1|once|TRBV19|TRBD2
CASSQRLAGVSGEQFF
TGTGCCAGTAGTCAAAGACTAGCGGGAGTGAGCGGTGAGCAGTTCTTC
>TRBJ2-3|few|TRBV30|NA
CAWRTPGADTQYF
TGTGCCTGGAGGACTCCTGGCGCAGATACGCAGTATTTT
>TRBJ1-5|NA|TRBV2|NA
CASSEQTNQPQHF
TGTGCCAGCAGTGAACAGACAAATCAGCCCCAGCATTTT
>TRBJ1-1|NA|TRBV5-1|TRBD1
CASSLTGQGNTEAFF
TGCGCCAGCAGCCTTACGGGACAGGGGAACACTGAAGCTTTCTTT
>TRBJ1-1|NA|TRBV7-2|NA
CASSLRSGDTEAFF
TGTGCCAGCAGCCTAAGATCGGGAGACACTGAAGCTTTCTTT
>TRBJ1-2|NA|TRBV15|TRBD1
CATSREGGTGGDFYGYTF
TGTGCCACCAGCAGAGAAGGAGGGACAGGGGGAGACTTTTATGGCTACACCTTC
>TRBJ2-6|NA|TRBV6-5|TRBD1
CASRGTGVGANVLTF
TGTGCCAGCAGGGGGACAGGGGTTGGGGCCAACGTCCTGACTTTC
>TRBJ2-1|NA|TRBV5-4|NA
CASSASEDYPFF
TGTGCCAGCAGCGCGTCCGAGGACTATCCGTTCTTC
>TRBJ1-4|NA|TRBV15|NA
CATSSDRDTSNEKLFF
TGTGCCACCAGCAGTGATCGGGACACCTCTAATGAAAAACTGTTTTTT
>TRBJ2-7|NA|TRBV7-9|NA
CASSLDVRMQYF
TGTGCCAGCAGCTTAGACGTGCGGATGCAGTACTTC
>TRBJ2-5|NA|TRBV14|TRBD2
CASSQVGLAGETQYF
TGTGCCAGCAGCCAAGTGGGACTAGCGGGAGAGACCCAGTACTTC
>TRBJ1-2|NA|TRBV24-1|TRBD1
CATSDPGQGGTDGYTF
TGTGCCACCAGTGATCCGGGACAGGGAGGAACGGATGGCTACACCTTC
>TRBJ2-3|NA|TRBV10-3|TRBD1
CAVTGTGPLDTQYF
TGTGCCGTAACCGGGACAGGGCCATTGGATACGCAGTATTTT
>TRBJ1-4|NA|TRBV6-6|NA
CASSYLQGPDEKLFF
TGTGCCAGCAGTTACCTACAGGGCCCGGATGAAAAACTGTTTTTT
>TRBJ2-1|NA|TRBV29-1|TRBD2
CSVEERAGGYNEQFF
TGCAGCGTTGAAGAACGGGCGGGGGGTTACAATGAGCAGTTCTTC
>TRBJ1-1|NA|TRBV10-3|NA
CAISDEGNTEAFF
TGTGCCATCAGTGATGAGGGTAACACTGAAGCTTTCTTT
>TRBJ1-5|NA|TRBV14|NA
CASSQDHGQPQHF
TGTGCCAGCAGCCAAGATCACGGTCAGCCCCAGCATTTT
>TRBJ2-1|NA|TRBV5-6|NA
CASSSRRGEQFF
TGTGCCAGCAGCTCACGAAGGGGTGAGCAGTTCTTC
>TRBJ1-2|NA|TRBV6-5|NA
CASSRADTNYGYTF
TGTGCCAGCAGCCGAGCCGACACCAACTATGGCTACACCTTC
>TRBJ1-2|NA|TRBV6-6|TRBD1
CASTLGQGNLYGYTF
TGTGCCAGCACTTTGGGACAGGGGAACCTCTATGGCTACACCTTC
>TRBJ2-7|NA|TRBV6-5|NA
CASSQLDSPYEQYF
TGTGCCAGCAGTCAACTGGACAGTCCCTACGAGCAGTACTTC
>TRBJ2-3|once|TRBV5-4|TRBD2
CASSKGLAGGPTDTQYF
TGTGCCAGCAGCAAGGGACTAGCGGGAGGGCCCACAGATACGCAGTATTTT
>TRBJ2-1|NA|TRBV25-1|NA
CASSGVAPGTQQFF
TGTGCCAGCAGTGGGGTGGCCCCCGGGACTCAGCAGTTCTTC
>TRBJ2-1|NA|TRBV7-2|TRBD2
CASSPRTSGRAPYNEQFF
TGTGCCAGCAGCCCCAGGACTAGCGGGAGGGCTCCCTACAATGAGCAGTTCTTC
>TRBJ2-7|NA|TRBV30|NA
CAWISAYEQYF
TGTGCCTGGATCTCAGCCTACGAGCAGTACTTC
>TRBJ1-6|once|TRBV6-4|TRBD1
CASSPGGYDSPLHF
TGTGCCAGCAGTCCAGGGGGTTATGATTCACCCCTCCACTTT
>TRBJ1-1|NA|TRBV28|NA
CASSPQGAGAFF
TGTGCCAGCAGTCCCCAAGGTGCGGGGGCTTTCTTT
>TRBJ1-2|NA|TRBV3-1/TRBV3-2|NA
CASSQLDSNYGYTF
TGTGCCAGCAGCCAACTGGATAGCAACTATGGCTACACCTTC
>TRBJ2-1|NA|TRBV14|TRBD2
CASSHPTSGRSVTYNEQFF
TGTGCCAGCAGCCACCCGACTAGCGGGAGGAGCGTCACATACAATGAGCAGTTCTTC
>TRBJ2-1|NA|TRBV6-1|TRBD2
CASSDGLAGGPGDEQFF
TGTGCCAGCAGTGACGGACTAGCGGGGGGGCCCGGGGATGAGCAGTTCTTC
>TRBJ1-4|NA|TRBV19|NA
CASSISREANEKLFF
TGTGCCAGTAGTATCTCCAGGGAAGCTAATGAAAAACTGTTTTTT